The text below deals with one TCR beta chain. This sample stems from a study of T cell changes during pregnancy in multiple sclerosis. TCRdb's copy holds only in-frame clones and misses some; the assay was immunoSEQ multiplex PCR. The sample lists about 51,000 clones, around 94% occurring once. The CDR3 is 15 residues long. Unmatched junction bases numbered 7, after V lost 3 bases and J lost 4 bases. Germline-derived CDR1 and CDR2 are GTSNPN and SVGIG (reference sequence). V and J are TRBV30 and TRBJ1-2, with TRBD1 matching 11 bases. The source of this sequence is a female donor with multiple sclerosis, enrolled in a pregnancy study. The sequencing used CD4+ T cells from peripheral blood mononuclear cells, collected in the second trimester of pregnancy. CDR3 coding DNA: TGTGCCTGGAGGCGCCCGGGACAGGGGGGCTATGGCTACACCTTC. Amino acids: CAWRRPGQGGYGYTF.